One sample yielded the 19 T cell receptor beta chains listed below, sequenced in a study of T-cell reconstitution after alpha-beta-depleted transplantation in children. Construction of the TCRbeta library involved unique molecular identifiers. Each CDR3 protein gets one entry after TCRdb re-called the PCR reads with MiXCR. The data contain tens of thousands of distinct CDR3 sequences, 5.5% to 7.5% of them singletons. The source was PBMCs, mostly from graft donor cells, collected 60 days after TCRalphabeta/CD19-depleted stem cell transplant. The receptor set was obtained from a female patient aged 2 to 10 who had a stem cell transplant for aplastic anemia, so the T cells may come from the graft donor.

This clonotype was recorded many times. V is TRBV20-1 and J is TRBJ2-7; 11 positions match TRBD2. V shed 0 bases, J shed 3 bases, and the junction held 16 bases outside the gene matches. Per germline, CDR1 DFQATT and CDR2 SNEGSKA (reference sequence). This CDR3 has 19 amino acids. CDR3 protein: CSARDQGLAGGPGSYEQYF. The CDR3 DNA is TGCAGTGCTAGAGATCAAGGGCTAGCGGGGGGCCCTGGTAGCTACGAGCAGTACTTC.

This clonotype was counted ten times or more. This rearrangement joins TRBV7-3 to TRBJ1-1; the D gene is possibly TRBD1 (5 bases). Germline-derived CDR1 and CDR2 are SGHTA and FQGTGA. This CDR3 has 13 residues. The ends were cut back, 3 bases at V and 7 bases at J, with 12 bases in the middle. This CDR3 reads CASSFRDGREAFF. The CDR3 nucleotides read TGTGCCAGCAGCTTCCGGGACGGACGTGAAGCTTTCTTT.

By sample fraction, this clonotype is medium-sized. The CDR3 region has the DNA TGTGCCAGCAGCTTAGGGGCGGCAACGGGCGAGCAGTACTTC. It is translated as CASSLGAATGEQYF. The chain employs TRBV7-2 and TRBJ2-7; D unclear. Germline CDR1 reads SGHTA; CDR2 reads FQGNSA. V shed 1 base and J shed 6 bases, with 13 bases lying between them. The CDR3 has 14 residues.

Regarding this clonotype: At one end the junction does not follow the germline gene, possibly because of a read error. CDR3 DNA: TGCGTACGGAGAGCCCGGAGCTACGAGCAGTACTTC. It yields the protein CVRRARSYEQYF. V gene TRBV18 combines with J gene TRBJ2-7; D is unresolved. The V gene's germline CDR1 is KGHSH and CDR2 LQKENI. The CDR3 has 12 residues.

The table lists this clonotype with many counts. The chain joins TRBV20-1 to TRBJ2-3; D is ambiguous. The germline V gene encodes CDR1 DFQATT and CDR2 SNEGSKA (reference sequence). The CDR3 sequence is 14 residues long. V dropped 3 bases and J dropped 2 bases, with 12 bases sitting between them. CDR3 amino acids: CSASSRLFTDTQYF. The CDR3 region has the DNA TGCAGTGCTAGCTCCCGACTCTTCACAGATACGCAGTATTTT.

This clonotype was detected many times. The chain uses TRBV12-3 or TRBV12-4 and TRBJ2-4; TRBD1 might be the D (5 bases). The CDR3 sequence is 15 residues long. The V and J ends lost 3 bases and 0 bases respectively, with 9 bases between them. The CDR3 region has the DNA TGTGCCAGCAGTTTCGTAGGGGTAGCCAAAAACATTCAGTACTTC. As protein: CASSFVGVAKNIQYF.

Many counts were recorded for this clonotype. The V and J genes are TRBV7-9 and TRBJ1-4, with TRBD1 as a possible D gene (5 bases). This CDR3 contains 15 residues. Germline V gene data show CDR1 as SEHNR and CDR2 as FQNEAQ (reference sequence). V was shortened by 0 bases and J by 2 bases, with 7 bases between the two germline ends. In nucleotides, the CDR3 is TGTGCCAGCAGCTTAGCAGGGGTTACTAATGAAAAACTGTTTTTT. Translating gives CASSLAGVTNEKLFF.

This clonotype was recorded at least ten times. The chain uses TRBV10-2 and TRBJ2-3, with 12 bases matching TRBD2. CDR3 length: 14 residues. Germline CDR1 is WSHSY and CDR2 is SAAADI. Trimming took 10 bases from V and 7 from J; bases not matched to a gene: 9. CDR3 amino acids: CATSTSGSRNTQYF. The CDR3 nucleotides are TGCGCCACCTCGACTAGCGGGAGTCGAAATACGCAGTATTTT.

This clonotype occurred many times. The V gene is TRBV20-1, the J gene TRBJ2-3, with D tentatively TRBD1 (6 bases). This CDR3 has 14 amino acids. In germline, CDR1 is DFQATT, CDR2 SNEGSKA (reference sequence). The germline V and J ends were trimmed by 6 bases and 0 bases, with 13 bases remaining between them. CDR3 protein: CSASDSASTDTQYF. Here the CDR3 DNA reads TGCAGTGCCTCGGACAGTGCGAGCACAGATACGCAGTATTTT.

The rearrangement joins TRBV20-1 to TRBJ1-2; D is perhaps TRBD1 (6 bases). Germline assignment: CDR1 DFQATT and CDR2 SNEGSKA (reference sequence). The CDR3 spans 11 residues. The V end lost 5 bases, the J end lost 8 bases, and 12 bases lay between the germline ends. The CDR3, as DNA: TGCAGTGCTTACAGGGCAATGGGCTACACCTTC. It codes for CSAYRAMGYTF.

This clonotype was observed at least ten times. CDR3 coding DNA: TGTGCCAGCAGCGTTTCCGGGACCTCTGACGAGCAGTACTTC. This sequence encodes CASSVSGTSDEQYF. The chain employs TRBV9 and TRBJ2-7; D possibly matches TRBD1 or TRBD2 (5 bases each). V lost 2 bases, J lost 5 bases, and 14 bases lay in between. CDR1 SGDLS and CDR2 YYNGEE come from the germline V gene. The CDR3 extends over 14 amino acids.

This clonotype appeared many times. V gene TRBV5-8 combines with J gene TRBJ2-3, with a possible D match to TRBD2 (5 bases). Trimming removed 0 bases at V and 4 bases at J, with 12 bases between. The CDR3 extends over 15 amino acids. Per the germline V gene, CDR1 is SGHTS and CDR2 is YDEGEE. The CDR3 sequence: CASSLGQGRADTQYF. The CDR3 DNA reads as TGTGCCAGCAGCTTGGGTCAAGGGAGAGCAGATACGCAGTATTTT.

Many counts were recorded for this clonotype. The chain joins TRBV28 to TRBJ2-3, with 9 bases that match TRBD2. After removal of 5 bases from V and 1 base from J, the junction contained 1 base not matched to a gene. The CDR3 consists of 14 residues. Germline V lookup: CDR1 MDHEN, CDR2 SYDVKM. This chain's CDR3 is CASSRTSGTDTQYF. The CDR3 DNA reads TGTGCCAGCAGTAGGACTAGCGGCACAGATACGCAGTATTTT.

This clonotype was seen at least ten times. The genes are TRBV6-5 and TRBJ2-2; D remains ambiguous. The ends were cut back, 1 base at V and 0 bases at J, with 3 bases in the middle. The CDR3 sequence is 14 residues long. Per the germline V gene, CDR1 is MNHEY and CDR2 is SVGAGI. CDR3 amino acids: CASSYFTNTGELFF. The CDR3 DNA reads TGTGCCAGCAGTTACTTTACGAACACCGGGGAGCTGTTTTTT.

This clonotype was observed a handful of times. The chain is built from TRBV3-1 and TRBJ2-7; no reliable D call. The germline gives CDR1 LGHDT, CDR2 YNNKEL (reference sequence). The length of the CDR3 is 14 residues. Deletions cut 4 bases from V and 0 bases from J, with 10 bases between. The CDR3 sequence is CASSRRTDSYEQYF. The CDR3 region has the DNA TGTGCCAGCAGCCGCCGGACGGACTCCTACGAGCAGTACTTC.

Written as DNA, the CDR3 is TGTGCCAGCAGCAGAGCCGGGGACCTTACAATGAAGCAGTTCTTC. This translates into CASSRAGDLTMKQFF. The J gene is TRBJ2-1, the V gene TRBV3-1; D might be TRBD1 or TRBD2, each matching 5 bases. Germline CDR1 reads LGHDT; CDR2 reads YNNKEL (reference sequence). The CDR3 has 15 amino acids. V shed 5 bases and J shed 11 bases, with 22 bases lying between them.

This clonotype was seen at least ten times. The chain is built from TRBV20-1 and TRBJ2-3, with 16 bases matching TRBD2. CDR1 and CDR2 from the germline V gene are DFQATT and SNEGSKA (reference sequence). The V segment lost 3 bases and the J segment 7 bases; nucleotides outside the gene matches: 4. The CDR3 totals 15 residues. The CDR3 nucleotides read TGCAGTGCTAGGGGACTAGCGGGAGGGAGCAATACGCAGTATTTT. This codes for CSARGLAGGSNTQYF.

This clonotype was seen ten or more times. V gene TRBV9 combines with J gene TRBJ2-3; D possibly corresponds to TRBD2 (6 bases). The CDR3 loop spans 15 amino acids. The ends were cut back, 2 bases at V and 9 bases at J, with 19 bases in the middle. Germline lookup yields CDR1 SGDLS and CDR2 YYNGEE. CDR3 nucleotide sequence: TGTGCCAGCAGCGTGGACGGGGGTCCGACGACGACGCAGTATTTT. Amino acid sequence: CASSVDGGPTTTQYF.

This clonotype was found a few times. This rearrangement joins TRBV11-2 to TRBJ2-1; no definite D call. From germline, CDR1 is SGHAT and CDR2 FQNNGV. Trimming shortened V by 1 base and J by 10 bases, and 8 bases separated the two germline ends. This CDR3 comprises 12 residues. Written as DNA, the CDR3 is TGTGCCAGCAGCTTAGTAGGCACCGAGCAGTTCTTC. This gives the protein CASSLVGTEQFF.